The entry below gives a single TCR beta chain sequence along with its context. This record comes from a study of CD8+ T cells in alopecia areata. V gave up 0 bases and J gave up 7 bases, with 28 bases separating them. The CDR3 runs to 20 residues. Per germline, CDR1 GTSNPN and CDR2 SVGIG (reference sequence). Reverse transcription of extracted RNA yielded cDNA, which provided the sequencing template. Clones were read by immunoSEQ multiplex PCR, and TCRdb kept only the in-frame ones, dropping some. The top ten clones hold roughly 1.4% of a sample with some 200,000 clones, around three fifths of them seen once. Documented treatment: oral pan-JAK inhibitor, 5-10 mg twice daily.

The material sequenced was CD4+ T cells sorted from blood, taken at week 4, from a patient treated with tofacitinib. This chain joins TRBV30 and TRBJ1-6; a weak D match, TRBD1 (6 bases). This receptor was obtained from a human donor with alopecia areata. CDR3 amino acids: CAWSVLLGAIGKFNNSPLHF. The CDR3 DNA follows: TGTGCCTGGAGTGTACTATTGGGGGCGATAGGCAAATTCAACAATTCACCCCTCCACTTT.